Listed below are T cell receptor beta chains from one sample, sequenced in a study of STAT5B mutations in CD4+ large granular lymphocyte leukemia. Only in-frame clones appear in the TCRdb table, and some are missing; sequencing was by immunoSEQ multiplex PCR. The sample holds 25,000 to 35,000 clones, around 84% seen once. Input material: CD4+ T cells from blood buffy coats. The receptors were sampled from a human donor in good health. Each CDR3 is given with its conserved first and last residue. D genes are given only for firm matches. Not every row has a clone size; where given, it reads once, few, many or a size class.

D gene,clone size,J gene,V gene,CDR3 DNA,CDR3 protein
-,-,TRBJ1-2,TRBV4-1,TGCGCCAGCAGCCAAGAAGGGAGTCGGGGCTATGGCTACACCTTC,CASSQEGSRGYGYTF
-,-,TRBJ2-1,TRBV2,TGTGCCAGCGGATCCTACAATGAGCAGTTCTTC,CASGSYNEQFF
-,-,TRBJ2-1,TRBV9,TGTGCCAGCAGCGTAGGCCTGTATTCTGGGCAGTTCTTC,CASSVGLYSGQFF
-,-,TRBJ2-3,TRBV11-3,TGTGCCAGCAGCCGGGGCGTAGGGGGAAGTAAAGTAGATACGCAGTATTTT,CASSRGVGGSKVDTQYF
TRBD2,-,TRBJ2-2,TRBV7-9,TGTGCCAGCAGCTTTGTCGCGGGGGGGCTACGGACCGGGGAGCTGTTTTTT,CASSFVAGGLRTGELFF
-,-,TRBJ1-1,TRBV29-1,TGCAGCGTAGCGGGGGGATCCGGTGAAGCTTTCTTT,CSVAGGSGEAFF
-,once,TRBJ2-3,TRBV6-5,TGTGCCAGCAGTTTTGGGGGGACCAACCCAGATACGCAGTATTTT,CASSFGGTNPDTQYF
TRBD1,-,TRBJ1-5,TRBV2,TGTGCCAGCAGTGCTCAGGGGGCGCAGCCCCAGCATTTT,CASSAQGAQPQHF
-,-,TRBJ2-3,TRBV11-3,TGTGCCAGCAGCCTCTTAGGGAGCACAGATACGCAGTATTTT,CASSLLGSTDTQYF
TRBD2,few,TRBJ2-1,TRBV5-4,TGTGCCAGCAGCTTGGGTCTAGCGGGGGGGGATGAGCAGTTCTTC,CASSLGLAGGDEQFF
TRBD1,-,TRBJ2-1,TRBV7-9,TGTGCCAGCAGCCCACCGGGACAGGGGAACAATGAGCAGTTCTTC,CASSPPGQGNNEQFF
TRBD2,-,TRBJ2-3,TRBV4-2,TGTGCCAGCAGCCGCCGACTAGCGCAAGAAGATACGCAGTATTTT,CASSRRLAQEDTQYF
-,-,TRBJ2-2,TRBV6-1,TGTGCCAGCAGTGAAAGTGGGGGGAACGGGGAGCTGTTTTTT,CASSESGGNGELFF
-,-,TRBJ2-1,TRBV20-1,TGCAGTGCTAGAGACCCCCCTGAGCAGTTCTTC,CSARDPPEQFF
-,-,TRBJ1-5,TRBV6-6,TGTGCCAGCACCCAGAGAAGAGATCAGCCCCAGCATTTT,CASTQRRDQPQHF
-,-,TRBJ2-1,TRBV7-2,TGTGCCAGCAGCCCCCGACGGCGAACCTACAATGAGCAGTTCTTC,CASSPRRRTYNEQFF
-,-,TRBJ2-7,TRBV28,TGTGCCAGCAGGGTACAGGGAAACTCCTACGAGCAGTACTTC,CASRVQGNSYEQYF
-,-,TRBJ1-2,TRBV30,TGTGCCTGGAGTGTATGGGGCGGAGGCTACACCTTC,CAWSVWGGGYTF
-,few,TRBJ1-2,TRBV19,TGTGCCAGTAGTATCGACCAGGGGAACTACGATGGCTACACCTTC,CASSIDQGNYDGYTF
-,-,TRBJ1-1,TRBV7-6,TGTGCCAGCAGCTTGCAGGGTTCCGCGGCTTTCTTT,CASSLQGSAAFF
TRBD1,few,TRBJ1-2,TRBV19,TGTGCCAGTAGACGGACAGGGACCACTGGCTACACCTTC,CASRRTGTTGYTF
TRBD1,-,TRBJ1-2,TRBV14,TGTGCCAGCAGCCAGCAGGACAGGCCTTCCTATGGCTACACCTTC,CASSQQDRPSYGYTF
-,-,TRBJ1-1,TRBV5-6,TGTGCCAGCAGCTTGGATTTCGGCAGCCGGAACACTGAAGCTTTCTTT,CASSLDFGSRNTEAFF
-,-,TRBJ2-7,TRBV5-8,TGTGCCAGCAGCCGAGTCGGGGTCGGGCAGTACTTC,CASSRVGVGQYF
-,-,TRBJ2-7,TRBV18,TGTGCCAGCTCACCAGGGCAGGGGATGACCTACGAGCAGTACTTC,CASSPGQGMTYEQYF
TRBD1,-,TRBJ1-2,TRBV5-6,TGTGCCAGCAGCTTTGACAGGGGCTATGGCTACACCTTC,CASSFDRGYGYTF
-,-,TRBJ1-5,TRBV19,TGTGCCAGTAGGAGGGAACGTACGGGCAATCAGCCCCAGCATTTT,CASRRERTGNQPQHF
TRBD1,-,TRBJ2-2,TRBV28,TGTGCCAGCGCCATAGGGGGCGCTTACACCGGGGAGCTGTTTTTT,CASAIGGAYTGELFF
TRBD2,-,TRBJ2-2,TRBV4-1,TGCGCCAGCAGCCTTAGGACTAGCGGGGATTCCGGGGAGCTGTTTTTT,CASSLRTSGDSGELFF
-,few,TRBJ1-2,TRBV10-3,TGTGCCATCAGTGAGTGGGAGAACTATGGCTACACCTTC,CAISEWENYGYTF
TRBD2,-,TRBJ2-5,TRBV5-4,TGTGCCAGCAGCCCGGGACTAGCGGGAGTACAAGAGACCCAGTACTTC,CASSPGLAGVQETQYF
TRBD1,-,TRBJ2-7,TRBV9,TGTGCCAGCAGCCCCACGGACAGGGCCTACGAGCAGTACTTC,CASSPTDRAYEQYF
TRBD1,-,TRBJ1-3,TRBV10-3,TGTGCCATCAGTAAGGGACAGGGTCCGCTCGGAAACACCATATATTTT,CAISKGQGPLGNTIYF